Listed below are T cell receptor beta chains from one sample, sequenced in a study of radiation and T cells in renal cell carcinoma. The assay was immunoSEQ multiplex PCR, and TCRdb's table has in-frame clones only and misses some. This table holds about 22,000 clones, roughly 80% found once. The material sequenced was blood, taken from a patient whose treatment included radiotherapy and nephrectomy. These receptors all stem from a man in his sixties with renal cell carcinoma. Each CDR3 is given with its conserved first and last residue. D genes are given only for firm matches. The size field is filled for only some rows; it gives once, few, many or a size class.

J,D,size,V,length,CDR3,DNA
TRBJ2-7,NA,NA,TRBV9,14,CASSVGDISYEQYF,TGTGCCAGCAGCGTAGGGGACATCTCCTACGAGCAGTACTTC
TRBJ2-7,NA,few,TRBV7-2,14,CASSLGASGREQYF,TGTGCCAGCAGCTTAGGGGCCTCGGGGCGCGAGCAGTACTTC
TRBJ2-7,TRBD2,NA,TRBV7-2,14,CASSSSGMIYEQYF,TGTGCCAGCAGCTCTAGCGGGATGATCTACGAGCAGTACTTC
TRBJ2-3,TRBD2,NA,TRBV10-1,15,CASSPGLSYTDTQYF,TGCGCCAGCAGCCCGGGACTATCATACACAGATACGCAGTATTTT
TRBJ1-2,TRBD1,NA,TRBV25-1,14,CASSEYPQGQGATF,TGTGCCAGCAGTGAATATCCCCAGGGACAGGGGGCAACCTTC
TRBJ2-6,NA,NA,TRBV13,16,CASSQLGAPGANVLTF,TGCGCCAGCAGCCAACTTGGGGCCCCTGGGGCCAACGTCCTGACTTTC
TRBJ2-3,NA,NA,TRBV19,14,CASSTPISTDTQYF,TGTGCCAGTAGCACACCAATTAGCACAGATACGCAGTATTTT
TRBJ1-2,NA,few,TRBV18,11,CASSPTDGYTF,TGTGCCAGCTCGCCTACAGATGGCTACACCTTC
TRBJ2-1,NA,NA,TRBV5-1,15,CASSLGDLAYNEQFF,TGCGCCAGCAGCTTAGGGGACCTAGCCTACAATGAGCAGTTCTTC
TRBJ2-1,TRBD1,once,TRBV11-2,14,CASSGTGSRNEQFF,TGTGCCAGCAGCGGGACAGGGAGTAGGAATGAGCAGTTCTTC
TRBJ1-6,NA,NA,TRBV25-1,12,CASSDGQLALHF,TGTGCCAGCAGTGATGGGCAGCTAGCCCTCCACTTT
TRBJ1-1,NA,NA,TRBV10-3,14,CAISKGTGNTEAFF,TGTGCCATCAGTAAAGGGACGGGGAACACTGAAGCTTTCTTT
TRBJ2-3,TRBD2,NA,TRBV4-3,17,CASSQVKGAGTTDTQYF,TGCGCCAGCAGCCAAGTCAAGGGAGCGGGGACCACAGATACGCAGTATTTT
TRBJ1-1,NA,NA,TRBV5-6,17,CASSPLRWTSLNTEAFF,TGTGCCAGCAGCCCCCTTCGTTGGACATCCTTGAACACTGAAGCTTTCTTT
TRBJ2-7,NA,NA,TRBV10-3,14,CAISDGWRSYEQYF,TGTGCCATCAGTGATGGATGGCGGTCCTACGAGCAGTACTTC
TRBJ1-6,NA,NA,TRBV2,13,CATSWAENSPLHF,TGTGCCACTTCGTGGGCGGAAAATTCACCCCTCCACTTT
TRBJ2-3,NA,NA,TRBV5-1,14,CASELGGGTDTQYF,TGCGCCAGCGAACTTGGGGGAGGAACAGATACGCAGTATTTT
TRBJ2-7,NA,few,TRBV2,12,CASSEKSYEQYF,TGTGCCAGCAGTGAAAAGTCCTACGAGCAGTACTTC
TRBJ1-1,NA,NA,TRBV11-2,13,CASSLVDSTEAFF,TGTGCCAGCAGCTTAGTGGACAGCACTGAAGCTTTCTTT
TRBJ1-2,NA,NA,TRBV7-6,15,CASSAFSTGAYGYTF,TGTGCCAGCAGCGCTTTCTCGACGGGGGCTTATGGCTACACCTTC
TRBJ2-5,NA,NA,TRBV18,13,CASSPPSGETQYF,TGTGCCAGCTCACCACCGTCCGGAGAGACCCAGTACTTC
TRBJ1-1,NA,NA,TRBV5-4,15,CASRDPSFMNTEAFF,TGTGCCAGCAGAGATCCTAGTTTTATGAACACTGAAGCTTTCTTT
TRBJ2-5,NA,once,TRBV5-4,13,CASRHQVQETQYF,TGTGCCAGCAGGCATCAGGTCCAAGAGACCCAGTACTTC
TRBJ2-5,NA,NA,TRBV30,13,CAGEEGFRETQYF,TGTGCCGGCGAAGAGGGGTTCCGGGAGACCCAGTACTTC
TRBJ2-4,NA,NA,TRBV5-4,14,CASSPTGARNIQYF,TGTGCCAGCAGCCCGACGGGTGCGAGAAACATTCAGTACTTC
TRBJ2-5,NA,NA,TRBV6-1,15,CASSEDPNQPETQYF,TGTGCCAGCAGTGAGGATCCCAACCAGCCGGAGACCCAGTACTTC
TRBJ2-3,NA,NA,TRBV5-8,14,CASSSRTGTDTQYF,TGTGCCAGCAGCTCCAGAACGGGCACAGATACGCAGTATTTT
TRBJ2-1,TRBD2,NA,TRBV7-9,16,CASSGVRAGALNEQFF,TGTGCCAGCAGCGGGGTTCGGGCGGGAGCTCTCAATGAGCAGTTCTTC
TRBJ1-6,NA,NA,TRBV11-2,15,CASSLLGGASSPLHF,TGTGCCAGCAGCTTATTGGGGGGCGCGTCATCACCCCTCCACTTT
TRBJ1-6,NA,NA,TRBV7-9,14,CASSLGSGDSPLHF,TGTGCCAGCAGCTTAGGTTCTGGGGATTCACCCCTCCACTTT
TRBJ1-5,NA,few,TRBV18,15,CASSSLGDQNQPQHF,TGTGCCAGCTCCTCCTTAGGGGATCAGAATCAGCCCCAGCATTTT
TRBJ2-2,NA,NA,TRBV7-9,14,CASSFNGGPGELFF,TGTGCCAGCAGCTTTAACGGGGGTCCCGGGGAGCTGTTTTTT
TRBJ1-3,TRBD1,NA,TRBV19,16,CASSTRQGAAGNTIYF,TGTGCCAGTAGTACACGCCAGGGGGCGGCTGGAAACACCATATATTTT
TRBJ2-7,TRBD1,NA,TRBV14,15,CASSPRQGASNEQYF,TGTGCCAGCAGCCCACGACAGGGCGCGTCTAACGAGCAGTACTTC
TRBJ2-2,NA,NA,TRBV7-2,13,CASSLPVPGELFF,TGTGCCAGCAGCTTACCGGTTCCCGGGGAGCTGTTTTTT
TRBJ2-7,TRBD2,once,TRBV29-1,16,CSVRTSVRGAGYEQYF,TGCAGCGTTAGGACTAGCGTGAGGGGGGCTGGCTACGAGCAGTACTTC
TRBJ2-3,TRBD2,NA,TRBV7-9,16,CASSPGLAGASDTQYF,TGTGCCAGCAGCCCGGGACTAGCGGGAGCATCAGATACGCAGTATTTT
TRBJ1-5,NA,NA,TRBV30,13,CAWSLEPGQPQHF,TGTGCCTGGAGCTTAGAGCCAGGACAGCCCCAGCATTTT
TRBJ2-3,NA,NA,TRBV7-9,15,CASSLEAGSTDTQYF,TGTGCCAGCAGCTTAGAGGCCGGGAGCACAGATACGCAGTATTTT
TRBJ1-2,TRBD1,NA,TRBV18,15,CASSPSTGGNDGYTF,TGTGCCAGCTCACCATCCACAGGGGGTAACGATGGCTACACCTTC
TRBJ2-2,TRBD1,NA,TRBV27,12,CATRRQGGELFF,TGTGCCACCAGAAGACAGGGCGGGGAGCTGTTTTTT